These 14 T cell receptor beta chains were all obtained from the same sample, sequenced in a study of long-term antiretroviral therapy in people with HIV. With survey level as its setting, the immunoSEQ assay was v3.0. Repertoires were generated with immunoSEQ multiplex PCR, while TCRdb's copy carries only in-frame clones and drops some. The data contain 20,000 to 25,000 clones, roughly 76% of them singletons. The sequencing here drew on unsorted PBMCs, taken 1.1 years before starting antiretroviral therapy. Receptors were obtained from a woman between 35 and 50 years old with HIV.

This CDR3 is CASSYGSFSANEKLFF. For the CDR3, the DNA is TGTGCCAGCAGTTACGGATCCTTCTCCGCTAATGAAAAACTGTTTTTT. The gene calls are TRBV6-5 and TRBJ1-4; D is undetermined. Germline V gives CDR1 MNHEY, CDR2 SVGAGI. Trimming took 2 bases from V and 3 from J, leaving 13 bases between them. The length of the CDR3 is 16 residues.

This chain connects TRBV7-4 to TRBJ1-2; perhaps TRBD1 as D (5 bases). Trimming cost V 11 bases and J 5 bases, with 21 bases left between them. The CDR3 runs 14 residues. Germline CDR1 reads SGHVT; CDR2 reads SQSDAQ. The CDR3 DNA sequence: TGTGCCGGCTGGGGGTCGAAAGGGGAGTATGGCTACACCTTC. The encoded protein is CAGWGSKGEYGYTF.

This chain uses TRBV11-1 with TRBJ2-3, with TRBD2 matching 11 bases. V trimming: 5 bases; J trimming: 2 bases; junction bases outside the gene matches: 6. The CDR3 has 16 residues. CDR1 and CDR2 (germline): SGHAT, FQDESV (reference sequence). DNA for the CDR3: TGTGCCAGCAGCACGGGGACTAGCGGACACACAGATACGCAGTATTTT. Protein sequence: CASSTGTSGHTDTQYF. The full variable domain, its missing parts supplied by reference TRBV11-1 and TRBJ2-3, is EAEVAQSPRYKITEKSQAVAFWCDPISGHATLYWYRQILGQGPELLVQFQDESVVDDSQLPKDRFSAERLKGVDSTLKIQPAELGDSAMYLCASSTGTSGHTDTQYFGPGTRLTVL.

The rearrangement uses TRBV5-6 and TRBJ2-1; 11 nucleotides match TRBD2. The V segment lost 3 bases and the J segment 8 bases; nucleotides outside the gene matches: 7. Per the germline V gene, CDR1 is SGHDT and CDR2 is YYEEEE. The CDR3 is 15 amino acids. The CDR3 sequence: CASSSTSGSTYEQFF. In DNA form, the CDR3 reads TGTGCCAGCAGCTCCACTAGCGGGAGTACCTATGAGCAGTTCTTC.

The chain couples TRBV4-1 to TRBJ2-5; D perhaps matches TRBD1 (5 bases). V lost 0 bases and J 5 bases, leaving 7 bases between the germline ends. Germline-derived CDR1 and CDR2 are MGHRA and YSYEKL. This CDR3 region has 13 residues. The CDR3, as DNA: TGCGCCAGCAGCCAAGAAGGGGTTGAGACCCAGTACTTC. It codes for CASSQEGVETQYF.

The J gene is TRBJ1-5, the V gene TRBV4-3; TRBD1 might be the D (6 bases). The V gene lost 0 bases and the J gene lost 3 bases, with 15 bases spanning the gap. CDR1 is LGHNA and CDR2 is YSLEER in the germline V gene. This CDR3 has 17 residues. CDR3 nucleotide sequence: TGCGCCAGCAGCCAAGATTTAACAGGGTGGGACAATCAGCCCCAGCATTTT. Its protein product is CASSQDLTGWDNQPQHF.

This chain joins TRBV30 and TRBJ2-7, with D possibly matching TRBD2 (5 bases). The length of the CDR3 is 14 residues. V lost 2 bases and J lost 1, with 12 bases in between. Germline V gene sequence: CDR1 GTSNPN, CDR2 SVGIG (reference sequence). CDR3 sequence (DNA): TGTGCCTGGAGTACCGTCCGGGGATCCTACGAGCAGTACTTC. Translating gives CAWSTVRGSYEQYF.

The chain couples TRBV5-1 to TRBJ2-3, with 10 bases identical to TRBD2. V shed 0 bases, J shed 6 bases, and the junction held 10 bases outside the gene matches. The CDR3 extends over 17 amino acids. The germline gives CDR1 SGHRS, CDR2 YFSETQ. In DNA form, the CDR3 reads TGCGCCAGCAGCTTGGAAGCTAGCGGGAGACCTGGGGATACGCAGTATTTT. Translation gives CASSLEASGRPGDTQYF.

J is TRBJ2-1 and V is TRBV5-1; D gene unclear. The length of the CDR3 is 13 residues. Germline V gives CDR1 SGHRS, CDR2 YFSETQ. With 2 bases removed from V and 5 bases from J, the gap between germline ends came to 8 bases. As DNA, the CDR3 is TGCGCCAGCAGCTTAGACTTTAACAATGAGCAGTTCTTC. It yields the protein CASSLDFNNEQFF.

This chain links TRBV7-2 with TRBJ1-2; possible D gene TRBD1, 6 bases. V dropped 4 bases and J dropped 4 bases, with 10 bases sitting between them. The V gene's germline CDR1 is SGHTA and CDR2 FQGNSA. The CDR3 loop spans 13 amino acids. The CDR3 loop reads CASSSWTAYGYTF. For the CDR3, the DNA is TGTGCCAGCAGCTCCTGGACAGCCTATGGCTACACCTTC.

The chain recombines TRBV7-8 with TRBJ2-7; D may be TRBD2 (6 bases). This CDR3 is built from 16 residues. V lost 1 base to trimming and J lost 0 bases, with 13 bases between them. Germline loops: CDR1 SGHVS, CDR2 FQNEAQ. The CDR3 DNA reads as TGTGCCAGCAGCTTAGAGGAGGGAGTTGGCTCCTACGAGCAGTACTTC. This encodes CASSLEEGVGSYEQYF. The full variable domain, completed using reference TRBV7-8 and TRBJ2-7, is GAGVSQSPRYKVAKRGQDVALRCDPISGHVSLFWYQQALGQGPEFLTYFQNEAQLDKSGLPSDRFFAERPEGSVSTLKIQRTQQEDSAVYLCASSLEEGVGSYEQYFGPGTRLTVT.

V gene TRBV5-1 combines with J gene TRBJ1-2, with no clear D. The V gene's germline CDR1 is SGHRS and CDR2 YFSETQ. This CDR3 is 19 amino acids long. V was shortened by 0 bases and J by 3 bases, with 24 bases between the two germline ends. DNA for the CDR3: TGCGCCAGCAGCTTGGGGGCGGCAGCGGCCCCGAGCGGAGACTATGGCTACACCTTC. Its translation: CASSLGAAAAPSGDYGYTF.

This rearrangement joins TRBV30 to TRBJ2-7; D is possibly TRBD2 (5 bases). The V gene's germline CDR1 is GTSNPN and CDR2 SVGIG (reference sequence). Trimming took off 1 base at V and 0 bases at J, with 13 bases between the two ends. This CDR3 contains 15 residues. The CDR3 DNA sequence: TGTGCCTGGAGTGGAGGGCCTCTTAACTCCTACGAGCAGTACTTC. This codes for CAWSGGPLNSYEQYF.

The V gene is TRBV2, the J gene TRBJ2-5; no reliable D call. Between the trimmed V and J ends, which lost 4 bases and 4 bases, there was a span of 10 bases. This CDR3 spans 13 amino acids. CDR1 SNHLY and CDR2 FYNNEI come from the germline V gene. CDR3 protein: CASSARNAETQYF. CDR3 nucleotides: TGTGCCAGCAGTGCGAGAAACGCAGAGACCCAGTACTTC.